The clone carrying this TCR beta chain was seen only once. Its antigen is still unknown. CDR3 length: 17 amino acids. Trimming cost V 1 base and J 4 bases; bases outside gene matches: 10. The germline V gene has CDR1 SGHNT and CDR2 YENEEA. The sample is drawn from a study of blood T cells in healthy people across ages. Primed by a sample-barcoded 5' primer and a J-beta primer mix, a second PCR proceeded for 7 to 11 cycles. TCRdb fed the 5' RACE reads into MiXCR, producing one record per CDR3 protein. Of under 2,000,000 distinct CDR3 sequences listed, approximately 50% were seen once; the top ten hold over 2%. Study observations and caveats: Diversity figures based on one million T cells were deemed too low. Whereas aged donors had fewer naive CD4+ cells, long-lived donors had more of them and higher diversity.

The rearrangement uses TRBV11-3 and TRBJ2-1, with TRBD2 matching 7 bases. The source of this sequence is a woman aged 40-49 years in good health. Material: blood. The CDR3 loop reads CASSLGLLAGVYNEQFF. The CDR3 nucleotides read TGTGCCAGCAGCTTAGGGCTTCTCGCGGGGGTTTACAATGAGCAGTTCTTC.